This TCR beta chain was recovered during a study of blood T cell repertoires in COVID-19. Study in general: Some COVID-19 samples were acute and others convalescent; all came from the United States, Italy and Spain.

Germline CDR1 MNHEY, CDR2 SMNVEV (reference sequence). CDR3 length equals 14 residues. The trim removed 2 bases at V and 14 bases at J, leaving 8 bases unmatched. In the source study's methods: Amplifying reference gene primers gave estimates of nucleated cell counts. Assay: immunoSEQ multiplex PCR; the TCRdb copy retains only in-frame clones and omits some. D and trimming come from the DNA, and the V and J calls and clone size come from that table. The table shows roughly 170,000 clones, with approximately 90% occurring only once. This TCR came from a woman under 30 who had recovered from COVID-19. This chain uses TRBV27 with TRBJ2-1; TRBD2 matches at 11 bases. Sequenced: peripheral blood. CDR3 DNA: TGTGCCAGCAGTTTAGTGGTAGCGGGAGGGCCGGAGTTCTTC. Protein sequence: CASSLVVAGGPEFF.